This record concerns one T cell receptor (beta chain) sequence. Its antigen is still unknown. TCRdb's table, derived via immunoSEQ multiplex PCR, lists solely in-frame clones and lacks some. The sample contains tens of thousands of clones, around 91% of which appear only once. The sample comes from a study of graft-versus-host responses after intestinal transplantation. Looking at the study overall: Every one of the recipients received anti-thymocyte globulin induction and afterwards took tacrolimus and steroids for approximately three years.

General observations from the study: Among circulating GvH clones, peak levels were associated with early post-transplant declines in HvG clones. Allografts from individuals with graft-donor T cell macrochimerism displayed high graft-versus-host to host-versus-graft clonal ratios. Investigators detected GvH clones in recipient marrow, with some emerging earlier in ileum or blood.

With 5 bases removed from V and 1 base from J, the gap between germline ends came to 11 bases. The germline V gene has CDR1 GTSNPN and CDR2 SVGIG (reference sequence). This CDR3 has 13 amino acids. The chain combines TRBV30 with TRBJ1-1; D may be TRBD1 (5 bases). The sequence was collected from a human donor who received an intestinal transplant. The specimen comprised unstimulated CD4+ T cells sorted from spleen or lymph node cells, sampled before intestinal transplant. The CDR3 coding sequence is TGTGCCTGGGGATGGGGCCGGAACACTGAAGCTTTCTTT. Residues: CAWGWGRNTEAFF.